What follows is one T cell receptor gamma chain and its context. TCRdb re-identified clones in the RT-PCR reads via CATT. This table has around 320 gamma-chain clones, around 9.3% appearing once. These data belong to a study of gammadelta T cells in human blood. V shed 8 bases, J shed 6 bases, and the junction held 11 bases outside the gene matches. This CDR3 region has 13 residues. Input material: non-Vgamma9Vdelta2 gamma-delta T cells from adult blood. The chain uses TRGV10 and TRGJ1 or TRGJ2. TRGV10 is classed as an ORF, of uncertain function. The clonotype was recovered from a human donor. CDR3 residues: CAAWDSPGYKKLF. CDR3 DNA sequence: TGTGCTGCGTGGGATTCCCCCGGTTATAAGAAACTCTTT.